The text below deals with one TCR beta chain. Its cognate antigen is unknown. The sample belongs to a study of cytomegalovirus exposure and HLA in healthy donors. Germline-derived CDR1 and CDR2 are DFQATT and SNEGSKA (reference sequence). This CDR3 comprises 11 residues. The ends were cut back, 3 bases at V and 7 bases at J, with 10 bases in the middle. The study's findings and limits: Analyses of presence and absence presupposed an approximately uniform sequencing depth across donors.

With 60 Vbeta and 13 Jbeta primers, the PCR was carried out. Per the study methods: A later analysis counted tens of millions of unique TCR beta chains, about 11 million shared. Clones were sequenced by immunoSEQ multiplex PCR, and TCRdb holds only the in-frame ones, with some missing. The V and J calls and the clone size are those of that table, but D and trimming were determined from the DNA. The sample has about 200,000 clones, around four fifths seen once. This sequence joins TRBV20-1 and TRBJ2-7, with a tentative D call TRBD2 (5 bases). The source of this sequence is a man aged 50-60 years in good health and CMV-seronegative. Sequencing was done on a sample of PBMCs. The CDR3 sequence: CSARVTGEQYF. The CDR3 DNA reads as TGCAGTGCTAGGGTGACGGGGGAGCAGTACTTC.